Here is one T cell receptor (beta chain) with its context. No antigen is known for it. About 2 micrograms of genomic DNA, which was extracted from cryopreserved PBMCs, served as the material used for the TCR beta libraries. Libraries were prepared by immunoSEQ multiplex PCR; TCRdb keeps only in-frame clonotypes and omits some of them. This table holds fewer than 30,000 clones, approximately 70% found once. The data originate from a study of cytotoxic CD8 clonotypes in ibrutinib-treated CLL. Study context: Results showed about 24 partial and 2 complete responses; following median roughly 68 months, roughly 15 remained remitted, approximately 12 advanced.

This CDR3 comprises 16 residues. Trimming removed 5 bases at V and 3 bases at J, with 18 bases between. Germline lookup yields CDR1 LNHDA and CDR2 SQIVND (reference sequence). Study-wide results and limits: T-cell clonality at baseline went above that of age-matched healthy donors and rose and fell with circulating CD8+ T-cell counts. Sustained-remission and progressing patients had different sampling times.

The gene calls are TRBV19 and TRBJ2-3; perhaps TRBD2 as D (7 bases). The sequencing used PBMCs, collected at disease progression, from a patient treated with ibrutinib. The receptor was derived from a human donor with chronic lymphocytic leukemia. CDR3 region: CASSPGGRLGTDTQYF. In DNA, the CDR3 is TGTGCCAGTAGTCCGGGGGGCAGGTTGGGAACAGATACGCAGTATTTT.